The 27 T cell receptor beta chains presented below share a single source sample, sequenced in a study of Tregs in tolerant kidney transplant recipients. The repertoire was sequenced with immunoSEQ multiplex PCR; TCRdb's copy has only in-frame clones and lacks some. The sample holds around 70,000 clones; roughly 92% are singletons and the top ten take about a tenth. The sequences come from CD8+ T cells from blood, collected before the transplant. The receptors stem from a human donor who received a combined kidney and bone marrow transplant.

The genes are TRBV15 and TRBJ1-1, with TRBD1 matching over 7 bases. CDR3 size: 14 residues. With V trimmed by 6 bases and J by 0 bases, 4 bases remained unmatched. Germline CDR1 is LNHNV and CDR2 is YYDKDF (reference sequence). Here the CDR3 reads CATRTGTLNTEAFF. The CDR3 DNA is TGTGCCACCAGGACAGGGACTTTGAACACTGAAGCTTTCTTT.

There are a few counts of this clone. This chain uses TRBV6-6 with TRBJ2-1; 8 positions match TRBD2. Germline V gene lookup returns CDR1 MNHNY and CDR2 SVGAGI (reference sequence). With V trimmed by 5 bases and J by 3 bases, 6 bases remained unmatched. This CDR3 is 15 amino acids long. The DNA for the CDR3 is TGTGCCAGCAGTCACGGACTAGCCGGCTACAATGAGCAGTTCTTC. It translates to CASSHGLAGYNEQFF.

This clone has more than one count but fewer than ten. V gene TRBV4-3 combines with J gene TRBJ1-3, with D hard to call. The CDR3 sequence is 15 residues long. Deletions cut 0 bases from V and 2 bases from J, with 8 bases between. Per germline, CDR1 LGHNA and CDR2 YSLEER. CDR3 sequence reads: CASSQDRPAGNTIYF. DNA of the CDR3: TGCGCCAGCAGCCAAGACAGGCCAGCTGGAAACACCATATATTTT.

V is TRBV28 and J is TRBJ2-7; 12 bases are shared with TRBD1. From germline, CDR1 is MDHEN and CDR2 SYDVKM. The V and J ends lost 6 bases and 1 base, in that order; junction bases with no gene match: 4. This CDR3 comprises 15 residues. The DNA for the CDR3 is TGTGCCAGCAGCCGGGACAGGGGGCGATCCTACGAGCAGTACTTC. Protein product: CASSRDRGRSYEQYF.

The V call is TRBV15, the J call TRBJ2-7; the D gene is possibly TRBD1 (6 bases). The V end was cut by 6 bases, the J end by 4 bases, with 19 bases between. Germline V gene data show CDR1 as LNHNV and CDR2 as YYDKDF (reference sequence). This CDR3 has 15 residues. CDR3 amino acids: CATSTTRDKRYEQYF. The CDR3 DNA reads TGTGCCACCAGTACTACCCGGGACAAGCGATACGAGCAGTACTTC.

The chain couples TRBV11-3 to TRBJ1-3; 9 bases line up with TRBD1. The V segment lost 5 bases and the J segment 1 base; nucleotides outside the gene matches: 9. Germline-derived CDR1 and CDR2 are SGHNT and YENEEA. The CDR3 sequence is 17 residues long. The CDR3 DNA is TGTGCCAGCAGCCCCAAGACAGGGGGTAAGTCTGGAAACACCATATATTTT. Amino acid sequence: CASSPKTGGKSGNTIYF.

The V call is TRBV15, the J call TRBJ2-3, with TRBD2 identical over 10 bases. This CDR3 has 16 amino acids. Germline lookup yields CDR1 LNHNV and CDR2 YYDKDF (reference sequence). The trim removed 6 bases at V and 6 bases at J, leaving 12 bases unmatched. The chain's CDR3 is CATRGGLAGAVDTQYF. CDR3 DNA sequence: TGTGCCACCAGAGGTGGGCTAGCGGGAGCGGTGGATACGCAGTATTTT.

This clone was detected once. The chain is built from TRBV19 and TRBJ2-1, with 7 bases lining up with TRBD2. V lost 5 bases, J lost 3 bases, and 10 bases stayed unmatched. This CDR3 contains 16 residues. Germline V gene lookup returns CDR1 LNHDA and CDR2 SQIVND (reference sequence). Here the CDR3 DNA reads TGTGCCAGTAGTGAGACTAGCAGTAGGTTCTACAATGAGCAGTTCTTC. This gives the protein CASSETSSRFYNEQFF. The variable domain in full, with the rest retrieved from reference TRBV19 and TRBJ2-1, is DGGITQSPKYLFRKEGQNVTLSCEQNLNHDAMYWYRQDPGQGLRLIYYSQIVNDFQKGDIAEGYSVSREKKESFPLTVTSAQKNPTAFYLCASSETSSRFYNEQFFGPGTRLTVL.

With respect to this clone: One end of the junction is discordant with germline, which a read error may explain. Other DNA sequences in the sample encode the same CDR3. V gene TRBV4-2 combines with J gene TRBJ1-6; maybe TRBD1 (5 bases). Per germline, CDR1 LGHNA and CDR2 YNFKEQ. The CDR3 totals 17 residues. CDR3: CASSQLRDDSYNSPLHF. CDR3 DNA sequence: TGTGCCAGCAGCCAACTCAGGGATGATTCCTATAATTCCCCCCTCCACTTT.

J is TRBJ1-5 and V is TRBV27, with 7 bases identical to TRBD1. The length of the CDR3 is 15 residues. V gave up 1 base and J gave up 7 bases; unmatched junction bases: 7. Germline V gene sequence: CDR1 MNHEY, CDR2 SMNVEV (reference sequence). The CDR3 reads CASSLWGTVRQPQHF. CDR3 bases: TGTGCCAGCAGTTTATGGGGGACAGTTCGACAGCCCCAGCATTTT.

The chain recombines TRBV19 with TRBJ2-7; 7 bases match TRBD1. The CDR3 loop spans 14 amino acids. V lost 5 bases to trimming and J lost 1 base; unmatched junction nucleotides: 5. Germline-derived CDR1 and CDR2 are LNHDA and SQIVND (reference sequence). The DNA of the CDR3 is TGTGCCAGTAGTTTCCCGGGACAGTCCTACGAGCAGTACTTC. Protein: CASSFPGQSYEQYF.

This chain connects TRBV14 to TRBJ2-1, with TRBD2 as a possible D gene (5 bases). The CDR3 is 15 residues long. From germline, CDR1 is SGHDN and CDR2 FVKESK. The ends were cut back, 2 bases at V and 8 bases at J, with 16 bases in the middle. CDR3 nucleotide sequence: TGTGCCAGCAGCCAAATACTAGGGTTTTCCTATGAGCAGTTCTTC. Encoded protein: CASSQILGFSYEQFF.

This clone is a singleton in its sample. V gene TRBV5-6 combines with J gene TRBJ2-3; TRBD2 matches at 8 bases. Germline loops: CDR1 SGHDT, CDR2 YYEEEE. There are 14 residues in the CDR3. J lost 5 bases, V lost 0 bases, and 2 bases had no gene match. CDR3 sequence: CASSLGSGGDTQYF. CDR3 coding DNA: TGTGCCAGCAGCTTGGGGAGCGGGGGAGATACGCAGTATTTT.

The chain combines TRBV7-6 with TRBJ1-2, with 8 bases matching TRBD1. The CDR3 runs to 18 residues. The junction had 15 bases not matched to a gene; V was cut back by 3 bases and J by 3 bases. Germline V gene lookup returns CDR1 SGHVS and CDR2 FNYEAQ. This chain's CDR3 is CASSFSYSPGGADYGYTF. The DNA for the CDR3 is TGTGCCAGCAGCTTCTCGTATTCACCAGGGGGCGCGGACTATGGCTACACCTTC.

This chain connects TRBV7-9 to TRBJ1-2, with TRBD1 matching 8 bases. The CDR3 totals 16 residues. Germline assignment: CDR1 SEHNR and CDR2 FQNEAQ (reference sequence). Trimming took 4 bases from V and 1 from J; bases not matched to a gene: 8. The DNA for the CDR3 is TGTGCCAGCAGCTGGCTTCACAGGGGGAGTAACTATGGCTACACCTTC. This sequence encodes CASSWLHRGSNYGYTF.

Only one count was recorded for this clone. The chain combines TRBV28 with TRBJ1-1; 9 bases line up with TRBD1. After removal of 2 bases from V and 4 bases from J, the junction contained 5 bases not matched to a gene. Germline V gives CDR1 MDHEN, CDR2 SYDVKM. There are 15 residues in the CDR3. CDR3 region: CASSLLSTGGTEAFF. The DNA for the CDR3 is TGTGCCAGCAGTTTACTTTCGACAGGGGGCACTGAAGCTTTCTTT.

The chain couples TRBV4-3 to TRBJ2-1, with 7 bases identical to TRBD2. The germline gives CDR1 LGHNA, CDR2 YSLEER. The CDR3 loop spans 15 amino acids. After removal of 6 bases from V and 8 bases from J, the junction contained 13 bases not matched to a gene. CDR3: CASRAGEGLIDEQFF. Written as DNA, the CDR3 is TGCGCCAGCAGAGCCGGGGAGGGCCTTATTGATGAGCAGTTCTTC.

The CDR3 sequence: CASTQQGGSANTGELFF. The CDR3 DNA reads TGTGCCAGCACCCAACAGGGGGGGTCCGCGAACACCGGGGAGCTGTTTTTT. This chain links TRBV7-6 with TRBJ2-2; tentatively, D is TRBD1 (8 bases). This CDR3 is built from 17 residues. V was shortened by 7 bases and J by 0 bases, with 18 bases between the two germline ends. Germline CDR1 and CDR2: SGHVS and FNYEAQ.

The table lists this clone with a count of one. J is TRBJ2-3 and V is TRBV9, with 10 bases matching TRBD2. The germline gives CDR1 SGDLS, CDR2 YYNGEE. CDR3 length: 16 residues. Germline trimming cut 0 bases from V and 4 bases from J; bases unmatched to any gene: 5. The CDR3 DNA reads TGTGCCAGCAGCGTAGTTCTAGCGGGAGCCCCAGATACGCAGTATTTT. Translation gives CASSVVLAGAPDTQYF.

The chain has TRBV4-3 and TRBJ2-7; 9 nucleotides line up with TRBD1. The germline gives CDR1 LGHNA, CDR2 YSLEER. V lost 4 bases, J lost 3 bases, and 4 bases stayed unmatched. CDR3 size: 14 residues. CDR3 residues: CASSPGQGVYEQYF. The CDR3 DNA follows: TGCGCCAGCAGCCCGGGACAGGGAGTCTACGAGCAGTACTTC.

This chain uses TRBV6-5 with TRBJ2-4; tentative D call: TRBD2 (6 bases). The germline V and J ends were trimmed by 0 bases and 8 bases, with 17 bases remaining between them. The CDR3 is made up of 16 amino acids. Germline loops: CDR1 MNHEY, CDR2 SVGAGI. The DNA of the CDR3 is TGTGCCAGCAGTTACTCAATCCCAGCCAGGAGGGACATTCAGTACTTC. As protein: CASSYSIPARRDIQYF.

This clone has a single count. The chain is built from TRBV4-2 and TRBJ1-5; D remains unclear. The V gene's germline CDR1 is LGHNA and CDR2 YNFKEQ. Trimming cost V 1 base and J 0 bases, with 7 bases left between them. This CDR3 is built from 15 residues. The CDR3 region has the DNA TGTGCCAGCAGCCAAGTAACGGGTAGCAATCAGCCCCAGCATTTT. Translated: CASSQVTGSNQPQHF.

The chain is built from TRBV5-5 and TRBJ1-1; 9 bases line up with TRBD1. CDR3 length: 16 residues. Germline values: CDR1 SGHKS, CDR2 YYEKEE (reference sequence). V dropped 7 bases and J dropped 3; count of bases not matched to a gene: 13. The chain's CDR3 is CASSSYRDRVDTEAFF. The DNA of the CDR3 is TGTGCCAGCTCGTCTTACCGGGACAGGGTTGACACTGAAGCTTTCTTT.

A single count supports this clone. The chain's CDR3 is CASTWAGELFF. CDR3 nucleotides: TGTGCCAGCACATGGGCAGGGGAGCTGTTTTTT. The V gene is TRBV19, the J gene TRBJ2-2; D remains unclear. Germline V gives CDR1 LNHDA, CDR2 SQIVND (reference sequence). The CDR3 is 11 residues long. V was trimmed by 9 bases and J by 8 bases, leaving 10 bases between them. Variable domain in full (rest from reference TRBV19 and TRBJ2-2): DGGITQSPKYLFRKEGQNVTLSCEQNLNHDAMYWYRQDPGQGLRLIYYSQIVNDFQKGDIAEGYSVSREKKESFPLTVTSAQKNPTAFYLCASTWAGELFFGEGSRLTVL.

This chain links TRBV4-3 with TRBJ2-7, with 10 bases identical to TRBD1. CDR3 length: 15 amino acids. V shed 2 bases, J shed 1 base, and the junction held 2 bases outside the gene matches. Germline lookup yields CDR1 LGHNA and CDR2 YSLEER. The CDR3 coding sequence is TGCGCCAGCAGCCAAAGACAGGGGGCGTCCTACGAGCAGTACTTC. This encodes CASSQRQGASYEQYF.

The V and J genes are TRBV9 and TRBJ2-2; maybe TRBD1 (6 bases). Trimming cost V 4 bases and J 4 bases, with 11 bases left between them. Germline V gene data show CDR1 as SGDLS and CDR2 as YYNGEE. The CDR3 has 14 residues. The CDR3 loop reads CASSPGAGTGELFF. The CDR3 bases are TGTGCCAGCAGCCCAGGGGCGGGCACCGGGGAGCTGTTTTTT.

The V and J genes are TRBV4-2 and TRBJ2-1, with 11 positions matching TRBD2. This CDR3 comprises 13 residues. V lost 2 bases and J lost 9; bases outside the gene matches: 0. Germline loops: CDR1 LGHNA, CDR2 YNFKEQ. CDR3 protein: CASSQLAGGEQFF. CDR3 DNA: TGTGCCAGCAGCCAACTAGCGGGAGGTGAGCAGTTCTTC.